These 17 T cell receptor beta chains were all obtained from the same sample, sequenced in a study of response to subunit inactivated influenza vaccine. MiXCR, run by TCRdb on the RT-PCR reads, gives a single entry per CDR3 protein. The sample has about 520,000 distinct CDR3 sequences; 7.2% are singletons. This specimen consisted of PBMCs from blood, obtained around 25 months after vaccination. These receptors all come from a man between 50 and 69 years old who received an inactivated influenza vaccine.

This clonotype was detected ten times or more. V usage is TRBV20-1 and J usage is TRBJ2-4; 9 bases are shared with TRBD1. The CDR3 loop spans 16 amino acids. Germline assignment: CDR1 DFQATT and CDR2 SNEGSKA (reference sequence). The V and J ends lost 2 bases and 2 bases, in that order; junction bases with no gene match: 7. CDR3 bases: TGCAGTGCTAGACATATTGGGACAGGGTCCAAAAACATTCAGTACTTC. It codes for CSARHIGTGSKNIQYF.

This clonotype was detected only a few times. The V and J genes are TRBV4-3 and TRBJ1-3; D gene ambiguous. The germline V gene has CDR1 LGHNA and CDR2 YSLEER. Trimming stripped 0 bases from V and 2 bases from J, with 11 bases between. The CDR3 runs 16 residues. The CDR3 region has the DNA TGCGCCAGCAGCCAAGATGCCCTGACCCCTGGAAACACCATATATTTT. It specifies CASSQDALTPGNTIYF.

The rearrangement joins TRBV29-1 to TRBJ2-7; possibly TRBD2 for D (6 bases). The ends were cut back, 4 bases at V and 4 bases at J, with 14 bases in the middle. This CDR3 spans 13 amino acids. The germline V gene has CDR1 SQVTM and CDR2 ANQGSEA. CDR3 protein: CSVGGVEGYEQYF. The CDR3 DNA reads as TGCAGCGTTGGAGGCGTGGAGGGTTACGAGCAGTACTTC.

This clonotype was detected a few times. The chain combines TRBV2 with TRBJ2-5; D gene ambiguous. Trimming took off 7 bases at V and 3 bases at J, with 6 bases between the two ends. Germline assignment: CDR1 SNHLY and CDR2 FYNNEI. CDR3 size: 11 residues. CDR3 coding DNA: TGTGCCAGCACGATGAAAGAGACCCAGTACTTC. Its translation is CASTMKETQYF.

The chain couples TRBV20-1 to TRBJ2-5; 11 bases are shared with TRBD1. The junction had 7 bases not matched to a gene; V was cut back by 5 bases and J by 5 bases. CDR3 length: 14 residues. In germline, CDR1 is DFQATT, CDR2 SNEGSKA (reference sequence). The CDR3 bases are TGCAGTGCTCGTTCGGACAGGGGGCTGGAGACCCAGTACTTC. Encoded protein: CSARSDRGLETQYF.

The chain couples TRBV29-1 to TRBJ2-7; either TRBD1 or TRBD2 may supply D (7 bases each). Trimming shortened V by 4 bases and J by 6 bases, and 10 bases separated the two germline ends. Germline lookup yields CDR1 SQVTM and CDR2 ANQGSEA. This CDR3 contains 11 residues. The CDR3 DNA follows: TGCAGCGTTGGGGAGGGGGCCGAGCAGTACTTC. Amino acid sequence: CSVGEGAEQYF.

This clonotype was seen ten or more times. The rearrangement links TRBV7-2 to TRBJ2-7; D not resolved. Trimming pared 6 bases from V and 6 bases from J, leaving 9 bases between. This CDR3 comprises 11 residues. Germline assignment: CDR1 SGHTA and CDR2 FQGNSA. DNA for the CDR3: TGTGCCAGCAGGAATCGAGGCGAGCAGTACTTC. As protein: CASRNRGEQYF. The entire variable domain, with the rest obtained from reference TRBV7-2 and TRBJ2-7, is as follows: GAGVSQSPSNKVTEKGKDVELRCDPISGHTALYWYRQSLGQGLEFLIYFQGNSAPDKSGLPSDRFSAERTGGSVSTLTIQRTQQEDSAVYLCASRNRGEQYFGPGTRLTVT.

This clonotype was seen at least ten times. The chain carries TRBV6-1 and TRBJ2-7, with a tentative D call TRBD2 (5 bases). V lost 6 bases and J lost 3, with 12 bases in between. In germline, CDR1 is MNHNS, CDR2 SASEGT. The CDR3 length is 13 residues. CDR3 coding DNA: TGTGCCAGCAGCGCCGCCGGGAACTACGAGCAGTACTTC. This translates into CASSAAGNYEQYF.

This clonotype has ten or more counts. The V gene is TRBV9, the J gene TRBJ2-1; 10 bases align to TRBD2. J gave up 7 bases and V 4 bases, and 8 bases lay outside the gene matches. The CDR3 totals 15 residues. Looked up from germline, CDR1 is SGDLS and CDR2 is YYNGEE. The CDR3 bases are TGTGCCAGCAGCCTTCAGGGACTAGCGTTTAATGAGCAGTTCTTC. This translates into CASSLQGLAFNEQFF.

This clonotype occurred many times. The rearrangement uses TRBV12-3 or TRBV12-4 and TRBJ2-2, with D perhaps TRBD2 (5 bases). With 1 base removed from V and 1 base from J, the gap between germline ends came to 10 bases. The CDR3 covers 16 residues. CDR3 DNA: TGTGCCAGCAGTTTAGGTGGGAGCCGGAACACCGGGGAGCTGTTTTTT. It yields the protein CASSLGGSRNTGELFF.

This chain connects TRBV20-1 to TRBJ1-4; TRBD1 agrees at 12 bases. In germline, CDR1 is DFQATT, CDR2 SNEGSKA (reference sequence). CDR3 length: 16 amino acids. V dropped 3 bases and J dropped 6; count of bases not matched to a gene: 8. This CDR3 is CSASQGQGARDEKLFF. CDR3 coding DNA: TGCAGTGCTAGTCAGGGACAGGGGGCGCGAGATGAAAAACTGTTTTTT.

In this sample, this clonotype turned up a few times. Here the CDR3 reads CASKVIAGELFF. The CDR3 DNA is TGTGCCAGCAAGGTGATTGCCGGGGAGCTGTTTTTT. The chain employs TRBV6-1 and TRBJ2-2; D uncertain. The CDR3 runs to 12 residues. Germline lookup yields CDR1 MNHNS and CDR2 SASEGT. Trimming took off 7 bases at V and 6 bases at J, with 9 bases between the two ends.

This sequence joins TRBV11-2 and TRBJ2-3; D is uncertain. Per germline, CDR1 SGHAT and CDR2 FQNNGV. Trimming pared 2 bases from V and 0 bases from J, leaving 18 bases between. This CDR3 contains 18 residues. CDR3 sequence (DNA): TGTGCCAGCAGCTTAAGGCTTGACGGAGCCTTCAGCACAGATACGCAGTATTTT. Protein: CASSLRLDGAFSTDTQYF.

The sample holds a few counts of this clonotype. This chain connects TRBV6-1 to TRBJ2-2; 8 bases fit TRBD2. Germline V gene sequence: CDR1 MNHNS, CDR2 SASEGT. The ends lost 4 bases at V and 6 bases at J; junction bases unmatched: 7. This CDR3 spans 15 amino acids. The CDR3 sequence: CASSGGGRLAGELFF. DNA for the CDR3: TGTGCCAGCAGTGGAGGCGGGAGGTTAGCCGGGGAGCTGTTTTTT.

This clonotype came up a few times. CDR3 loop: CASSRTDDPYEKLFF. In DNA, the CDR3 is TGCGCCAGCAGTCGGACCGACGACCCCTATGAAAAACTGTTTTTT. V gene TRBV5-1 combines with J gene TRBJ1-4; D not certain. The CDR3 is 15 residues long. The germline gives CDR1 SGHRS, CDR2 YFSETQ. V gave up 5 bases and J gave up 6 bases, with 17 bases separating them.

The genes are TRBV29-1 and TRBJ2-7; 12 nucleotides align to TRBD1. V gave up 6 bases and J gave up 7 bases; unmatched junction bases: 10. The CDR3 consists of 14 residues. Germline V CDR1 and CDR2: SQVTM, ANQGSEA. The CDR3 sequence is CSVAPGQGAGEQYF. CDR3 DNA: TGCAGCGTGGCCCCGGGACAGGGGGCAGGGGAGCAGTACTTC.

V gene TRBV24-1 combines with J gene TRBJ2-2; D is possibly TRBD1 (6 bases). Per germline, CDR1 KGHDR and CDR2 SFDVKD. The germline V and J ends were trimmed by 10 bases and 2 bases, with 13 bases remaining between them. CDR3 size: 14 residues. The CDR3 protein is CATMDRTNTGELFF. CDR3 in DNA: TGTGCCACGATGGACAGAACTAACACCGGGGAGCTGTTTTTT.